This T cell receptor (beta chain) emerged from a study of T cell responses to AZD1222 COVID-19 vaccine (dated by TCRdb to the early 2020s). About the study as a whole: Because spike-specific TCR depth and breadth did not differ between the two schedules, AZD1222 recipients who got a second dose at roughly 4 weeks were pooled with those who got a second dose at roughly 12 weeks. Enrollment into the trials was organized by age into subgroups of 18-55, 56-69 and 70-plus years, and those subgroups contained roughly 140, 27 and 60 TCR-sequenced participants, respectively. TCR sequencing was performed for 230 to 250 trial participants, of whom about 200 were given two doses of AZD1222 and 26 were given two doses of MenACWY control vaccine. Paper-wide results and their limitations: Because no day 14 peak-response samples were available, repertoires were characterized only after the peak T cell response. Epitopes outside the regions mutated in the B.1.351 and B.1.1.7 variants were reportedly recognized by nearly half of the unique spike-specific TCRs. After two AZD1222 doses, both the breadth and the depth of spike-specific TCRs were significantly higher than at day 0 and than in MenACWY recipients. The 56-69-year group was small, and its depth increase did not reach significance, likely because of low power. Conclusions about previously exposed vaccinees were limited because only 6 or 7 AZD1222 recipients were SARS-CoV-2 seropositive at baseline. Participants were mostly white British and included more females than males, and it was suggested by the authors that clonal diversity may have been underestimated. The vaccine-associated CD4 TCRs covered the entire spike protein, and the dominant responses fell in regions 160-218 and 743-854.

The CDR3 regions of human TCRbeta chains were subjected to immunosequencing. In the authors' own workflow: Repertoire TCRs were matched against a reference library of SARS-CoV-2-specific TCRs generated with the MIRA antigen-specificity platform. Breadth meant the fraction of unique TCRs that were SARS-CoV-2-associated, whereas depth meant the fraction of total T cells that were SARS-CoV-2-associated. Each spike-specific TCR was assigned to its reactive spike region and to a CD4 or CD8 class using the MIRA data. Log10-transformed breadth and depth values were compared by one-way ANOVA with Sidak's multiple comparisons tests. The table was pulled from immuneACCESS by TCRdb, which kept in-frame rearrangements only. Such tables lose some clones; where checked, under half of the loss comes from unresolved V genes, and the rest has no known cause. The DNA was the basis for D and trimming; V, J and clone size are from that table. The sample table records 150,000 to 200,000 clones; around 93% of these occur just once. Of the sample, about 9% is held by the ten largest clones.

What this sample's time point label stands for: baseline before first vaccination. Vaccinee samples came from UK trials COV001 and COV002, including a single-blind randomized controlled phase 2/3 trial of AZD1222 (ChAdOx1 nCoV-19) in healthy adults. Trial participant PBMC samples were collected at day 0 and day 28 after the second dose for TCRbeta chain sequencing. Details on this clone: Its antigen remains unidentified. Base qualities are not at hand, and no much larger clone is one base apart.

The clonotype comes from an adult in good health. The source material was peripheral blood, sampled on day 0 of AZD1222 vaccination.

CDR3 sequence: CASIGQAVGEQFF. The nucleotides read TGTGCCAGCATCGGACAGGCGGTGGGTGAGCAGTTCTTC. The chain is made from TRBV2 and TRBJ2-1; 7 central bases correspond to TRBD1. V lost 7 bases and J lost 9 bases, and the count of bases not matched to a germline gene is 9. Per the germline V gene, SNHLY is the CDR1 and FYNNEI is the CDR2. Taken from cysteine to phenylalanine, the CDR3 has 13 residues. Only the CDR3 DNA is retained, 39 bases long and in frame from the first base.